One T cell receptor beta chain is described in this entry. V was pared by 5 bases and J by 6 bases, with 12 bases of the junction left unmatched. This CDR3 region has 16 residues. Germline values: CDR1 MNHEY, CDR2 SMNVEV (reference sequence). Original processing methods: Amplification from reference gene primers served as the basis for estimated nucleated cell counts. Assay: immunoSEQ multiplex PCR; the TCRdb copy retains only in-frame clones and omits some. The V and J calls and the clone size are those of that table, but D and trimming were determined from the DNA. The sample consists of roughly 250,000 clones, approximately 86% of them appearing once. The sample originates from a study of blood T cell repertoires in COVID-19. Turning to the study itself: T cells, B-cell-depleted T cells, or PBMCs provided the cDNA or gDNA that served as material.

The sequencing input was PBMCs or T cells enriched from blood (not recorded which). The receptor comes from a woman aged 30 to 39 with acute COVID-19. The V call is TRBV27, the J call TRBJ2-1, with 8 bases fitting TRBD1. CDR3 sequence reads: CASSPVTGGTLNEQFF. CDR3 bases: TGTGCCAGCAGTCCCGTAACAGGGGGTACACTCAATGAGCAGTTCTTC.